This TCR beta chain was obtained from a study of tumor-infiltrating lymphocytes in primary liver carcinoma. About the research overall: The cohort included men and women aged 30 to 69 years. Tissue type made little difference to sample yields of roughly 3.65 to 7.13 million productive TCRbeta reads.

Reverse transcription of around 0.45 ug total RNA with a constant-region primer produced TCR beta cDNA. Employing slightly modified ARM-PCR, three nested multiplex PCR rounds were run, and these gave rise to the TCR beta libraries. For around 11 cycles apiece, the opening two PCR rounds ran with TRBV1-TRBV30 forward primers and a C-beta reverse primer. From the multiplex PCR reads, TCRdb called clonotypes with MiXCR, one entry per CDR3 protein. In the table there are more than 100,000 distinct CDR3 sequences, around 65% of which are singletons. In its sample, this clonotype was seen many times. Extraction of RNA together with DNA used 20-30 mg of unsorted bulk tissue. Patients had chronic HBV infection and were treatment-naive. Germline loops: CDR1 SQVTM, CDR2 ANQGSEA. V lost 6 bases and J 4 bases, leaving 15 bases between the germline ends. This CDR3 comprises 14 residues.

The V gene is TRBV29-1, the J gene TRBJ1-4, with TRBD1 as a possible D gene (6 bases). The sequencing input was tumor-adjacent normal liver tissue. This TCR derives from a woman in her fifties or sixties with primary liver carcinoma and hepatitis B virus infection. This chain's CDR3 is CSVNAGTSNEKLFF. Here the CDR3 DNA reads TGCAGCGTAAACGCCGGGACAAGTAATGAAAAACTGTTTTTT. Supplemented by reference TRBV29-1 and TRBJ1-4, the full variable domain reads SAVISQKPSRDICQRGTSLTIQCQVDSQVTMMFWYRQQPGQSLTLIATANQGSEATYESGFVIDKFPISRPNLTFSTLTVSNMSPEDSSIYLCSVNAGTSNEKLFFGSGTQLSVL.